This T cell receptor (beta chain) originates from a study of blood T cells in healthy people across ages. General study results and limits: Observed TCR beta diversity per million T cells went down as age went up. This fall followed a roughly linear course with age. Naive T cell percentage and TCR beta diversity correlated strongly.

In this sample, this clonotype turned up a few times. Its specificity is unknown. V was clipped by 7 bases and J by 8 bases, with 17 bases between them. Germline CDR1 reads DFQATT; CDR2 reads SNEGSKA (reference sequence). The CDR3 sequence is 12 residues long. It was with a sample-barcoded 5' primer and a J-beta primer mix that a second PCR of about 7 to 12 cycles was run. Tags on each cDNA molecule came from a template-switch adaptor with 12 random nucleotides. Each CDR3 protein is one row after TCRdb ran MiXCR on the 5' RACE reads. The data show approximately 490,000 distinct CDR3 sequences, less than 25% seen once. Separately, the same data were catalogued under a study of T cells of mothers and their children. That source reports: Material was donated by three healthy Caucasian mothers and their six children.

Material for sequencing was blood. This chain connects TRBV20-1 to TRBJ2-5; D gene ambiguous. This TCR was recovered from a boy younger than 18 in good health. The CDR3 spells CSVRQVSDTQYF. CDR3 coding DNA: TGCAGTGTCCGGCAGGTCTCTGATACCCAGTACTTC.